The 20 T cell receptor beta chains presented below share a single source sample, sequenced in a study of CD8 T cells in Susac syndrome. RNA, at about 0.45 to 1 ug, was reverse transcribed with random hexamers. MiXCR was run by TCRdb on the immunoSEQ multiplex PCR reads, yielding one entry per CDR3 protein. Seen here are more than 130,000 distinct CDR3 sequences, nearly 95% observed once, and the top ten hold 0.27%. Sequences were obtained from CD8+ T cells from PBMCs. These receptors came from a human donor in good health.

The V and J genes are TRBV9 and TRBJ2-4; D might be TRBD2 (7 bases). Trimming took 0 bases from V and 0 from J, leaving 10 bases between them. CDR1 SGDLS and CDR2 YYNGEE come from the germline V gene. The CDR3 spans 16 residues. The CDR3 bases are TGTGCCAGCAGCGTAGACGGGGGGCAAGCCAAAAACATTCAGTACTTC. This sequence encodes CASSVDGGQAKNIQYF.

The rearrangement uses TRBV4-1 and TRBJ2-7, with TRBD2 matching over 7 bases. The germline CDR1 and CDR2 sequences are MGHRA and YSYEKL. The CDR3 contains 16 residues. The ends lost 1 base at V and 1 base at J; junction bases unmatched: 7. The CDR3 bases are TGCGCCAGCAGCCAAGCAGCTAGCGGATTTTCCTACGAGCAGTACTTC. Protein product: CASSQAASGFSYEQYF.

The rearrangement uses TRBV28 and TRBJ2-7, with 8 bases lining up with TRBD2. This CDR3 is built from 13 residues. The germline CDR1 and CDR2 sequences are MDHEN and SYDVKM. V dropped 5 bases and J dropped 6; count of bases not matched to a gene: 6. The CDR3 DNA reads TGTGCCAGCAGTAAGCGGGAGATGAGCGAGCAGTACTTC. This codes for CASSKREMSEQYF.

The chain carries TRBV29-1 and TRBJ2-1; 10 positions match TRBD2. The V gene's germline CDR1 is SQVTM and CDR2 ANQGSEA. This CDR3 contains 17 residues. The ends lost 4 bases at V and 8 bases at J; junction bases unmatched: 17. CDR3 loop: CSVVLAGAEKTEHEQFF. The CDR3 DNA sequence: TGCAGCGTTGTGCTAGCGGGAGCGGAAAAAACGGAACATGAGCAGTTCTTC.

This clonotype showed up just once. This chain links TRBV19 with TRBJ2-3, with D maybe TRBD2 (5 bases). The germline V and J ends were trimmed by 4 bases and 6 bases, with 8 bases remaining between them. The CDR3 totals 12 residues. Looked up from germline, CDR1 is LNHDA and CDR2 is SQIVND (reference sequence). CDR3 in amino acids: CASSTGLDTQYF. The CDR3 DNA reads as TGTGCCAGTAGTACGGGGTTGGATACGCAGTATTTT. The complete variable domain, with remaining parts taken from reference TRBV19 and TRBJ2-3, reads DGGITQSPKYLFRKEGQNVTLSCEQNLNHDAMYWYRQDPGQGLRLIYYSQIVNDFQKGDIAEGYSVSREKKESFPLTVTSAQKNPTAFYLCASSTGLDTQYFGPGTRLTVL.

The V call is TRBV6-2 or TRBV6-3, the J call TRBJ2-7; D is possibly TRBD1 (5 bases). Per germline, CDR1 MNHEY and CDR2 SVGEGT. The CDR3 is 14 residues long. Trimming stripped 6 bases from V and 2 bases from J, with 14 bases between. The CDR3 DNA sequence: TGTGCCAGCAGATCACCGACAGCCACCTACGAGCAGTACTTC. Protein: CASRSPTATYEQYF.

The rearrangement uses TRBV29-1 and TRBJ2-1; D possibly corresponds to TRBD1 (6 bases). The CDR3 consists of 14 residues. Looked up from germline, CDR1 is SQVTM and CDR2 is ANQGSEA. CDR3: CRIGTPGPNNEQFF. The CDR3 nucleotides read TGCAGGATCGGGACACCTGGGCCGAACAATGAGCAGTTCTTC.

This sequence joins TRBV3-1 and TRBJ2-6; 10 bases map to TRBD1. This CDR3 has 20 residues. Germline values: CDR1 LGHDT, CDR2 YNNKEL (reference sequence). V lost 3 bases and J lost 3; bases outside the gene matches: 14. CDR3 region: CASSQDNVGQGVFGANVLTF. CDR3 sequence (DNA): TGTGCCAGCAGCCAGGACAACGTTGGACAGGGGGTCTTTGGGGCCAACGTCCTGACTTTC.

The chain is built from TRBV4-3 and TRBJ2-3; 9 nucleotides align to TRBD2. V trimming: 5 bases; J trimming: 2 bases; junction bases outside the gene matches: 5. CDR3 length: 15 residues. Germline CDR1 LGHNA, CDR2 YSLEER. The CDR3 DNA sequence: TGCGCCAGCAGCAAGACTAGCGGTCTCACAGATACGCAGTATTTT. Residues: CASSKTSGLTDTQYF.

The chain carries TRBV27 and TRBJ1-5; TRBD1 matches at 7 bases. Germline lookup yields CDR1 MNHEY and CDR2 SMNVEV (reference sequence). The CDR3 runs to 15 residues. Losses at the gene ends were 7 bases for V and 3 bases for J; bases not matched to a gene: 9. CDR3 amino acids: CASNLDRPLNQPQHF. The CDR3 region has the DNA TGTGCCAGCAACCTGGACAGGCCCCTCAATCAGCCCCAGCATTTT.

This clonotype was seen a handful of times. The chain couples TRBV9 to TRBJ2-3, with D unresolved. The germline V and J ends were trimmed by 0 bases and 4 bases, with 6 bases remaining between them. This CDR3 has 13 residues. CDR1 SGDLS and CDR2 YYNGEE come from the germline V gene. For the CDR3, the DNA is TGTGCCAGCAGCGTAGGCGAGCCAGATACGCAGTATTTT. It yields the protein CASSVGEPDTQYF. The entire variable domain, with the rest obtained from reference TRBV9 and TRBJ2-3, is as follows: DSGVTQTPKHLITATGQRVTLRCSPRSGDLSVYWYQQSLDQGLQFLIQYYNGEERAKGNILERFSAQQFPDLHSELNLSSLELGDSALYFCASSVGEPDTQYFGPGTRLTVL.

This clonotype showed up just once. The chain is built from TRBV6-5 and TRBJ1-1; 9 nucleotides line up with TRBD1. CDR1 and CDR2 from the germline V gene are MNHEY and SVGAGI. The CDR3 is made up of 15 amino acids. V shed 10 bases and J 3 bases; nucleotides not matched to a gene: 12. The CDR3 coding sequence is TGTGCCATCGGGACAGGGTCCTTTTGGGACACTGAAGCTTTCTTT. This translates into CAIGTGSFWDTEAFF.

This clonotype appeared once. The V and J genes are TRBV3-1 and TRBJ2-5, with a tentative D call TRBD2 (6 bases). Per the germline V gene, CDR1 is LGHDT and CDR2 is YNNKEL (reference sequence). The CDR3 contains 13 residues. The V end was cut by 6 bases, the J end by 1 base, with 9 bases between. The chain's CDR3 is CASRGDFQETQYF. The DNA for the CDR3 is TGTGCCAGCAGGGGGGACTTCCAAGAGACCCAGTACTTC.

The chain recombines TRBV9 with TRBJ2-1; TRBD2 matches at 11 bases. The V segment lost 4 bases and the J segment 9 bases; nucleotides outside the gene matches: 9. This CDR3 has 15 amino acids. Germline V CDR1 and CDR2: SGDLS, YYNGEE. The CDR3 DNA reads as TGTGCCAGCAGCCGGACTAGCGGGTTACAAACTGAGCAGTTCTTC. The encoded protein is CASSRTSGLQTEQFF.

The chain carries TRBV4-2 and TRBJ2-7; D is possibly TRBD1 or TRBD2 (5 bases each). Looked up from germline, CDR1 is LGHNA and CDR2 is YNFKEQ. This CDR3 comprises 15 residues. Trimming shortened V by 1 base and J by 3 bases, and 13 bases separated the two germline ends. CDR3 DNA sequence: TGTGCCAGCAGCCAAGCCGGGACGGCGAACTACGAGCAGTACTTC. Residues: CASSQAGTANYEQYF.

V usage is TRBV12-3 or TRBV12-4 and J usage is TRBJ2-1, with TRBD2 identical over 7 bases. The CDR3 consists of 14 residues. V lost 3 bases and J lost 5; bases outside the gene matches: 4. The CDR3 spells CASSLSSGNNEQFF. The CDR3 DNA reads TGTGCCAGCAGTTTGTCTAGCGGAAACAATGAGCAGTTCTTC.

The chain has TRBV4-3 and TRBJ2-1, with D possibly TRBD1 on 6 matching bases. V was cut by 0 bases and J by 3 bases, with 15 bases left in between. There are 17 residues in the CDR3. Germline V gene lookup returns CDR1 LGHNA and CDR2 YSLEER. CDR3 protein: CASSQDWRWGLYNEQFF. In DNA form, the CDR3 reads TGCGCCAGCAGCCAAGATTGGAGGTGGGGGCTCTACAATGAGCAGTTCTTC.

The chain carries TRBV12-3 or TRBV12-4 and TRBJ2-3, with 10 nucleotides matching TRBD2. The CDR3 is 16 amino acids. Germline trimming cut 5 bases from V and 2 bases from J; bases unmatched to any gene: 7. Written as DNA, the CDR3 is TGTGCCAGCAGTCCGGAACTAGCGGGATCCACAGATACGCAGTATTTT. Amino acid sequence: CASSPELAGSTDTQYF.

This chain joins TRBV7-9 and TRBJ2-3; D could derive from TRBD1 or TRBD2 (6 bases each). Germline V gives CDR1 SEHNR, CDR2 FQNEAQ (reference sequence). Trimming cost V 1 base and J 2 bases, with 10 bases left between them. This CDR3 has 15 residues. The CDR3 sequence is CASSLVGGLTDTQYF. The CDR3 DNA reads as TGTGCCAGCAGCTTAGTCGGGGGCCTCACAGATACGCAGTATTTT.

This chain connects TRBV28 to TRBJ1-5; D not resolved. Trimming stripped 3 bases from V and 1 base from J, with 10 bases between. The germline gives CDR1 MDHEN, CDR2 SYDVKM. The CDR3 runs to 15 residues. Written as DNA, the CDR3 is TGTGCCAGCAGTTTGGTGGGGTTCAGCAATCAGCCCCAGCATTTT. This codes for CASSLVGFSNQPQHF.